This T cell receptor beta chain was retrieved from a study of T cell clonotyping in hematopoietic cell transplantation. Across the whole study: Recipients' pretransplant samples followed cytoreduction.

Method: immunoSEQ multiplex PCR; TCRdb's copy keeps in-frame clones and lacks some. The repertoire has under 20,000 clones, roughly 80% of them found once; the top ten carry around a sixth. From germline, CDR1 is SGHTA and CDR2 FQGNSA. Trimming removed 1 base at V and 13 bases at J, with 13 bases between. This CDR3 is built from 13 residues. In the case of this clone: Its antigen is still unknown.

Time point here: recipient sample about 28 days before transplant, after cytoreduction. Study conclusions and caveats: Few recipient clonotypes overlapped donors; over 95% were de novo at given depth. Recipient TCR diversity dropped after transplant; expanded clonotypes rose from day 30 to 180. Without cell sorting, CD4 versus CD8 contributions remain unresolved.

The J gene is TRBJ2-2, the V gene TRBV7-2; D is uncertain. Specimen: peripheral blood mononuclear cells, collected before stem cell transplant. This clonotype was obtained from a man aged 55 to 70 with acute myeloid leukemia. Some clones in this sample may be carry-over from other donors' samples. The CDR3, as DNA: TGTGCCAGCAGCTTAGTGAGAAGTGGTGGGCTGTTTTTT. It translates to CASSLVRSGGLFF. Variable domain in full (rest from reference TRBV7-2 and TRBJ2-2): GAGVSQSPSNKVTEKGKDVELRCDPISGHTALYWYRQSLGQGLEFLIYFQGNSAPDKSGLPSDRFSAERTGGSVSTLTIQRTQQEDSAVYLCASSLVRSGGLFFGEGSRLTVL.